This TCR beta chain was captured by sequencing in a study of cytomegalovirus exposure and HLA in healthy donors. V lost 4 bases to trimming and J lost 4 bases; unmatched junction nucleotides: 9. CDR1 and CDR2 (germline): SGHRS, YFSETQ. CDR3 length: 15 amino acids. The table came from immunoSEQ multiplex PCR; TCRdb's copy has only in-frame clones and leaves some out. The sample shows under 65,000 clones, around 95% of them seen only once. The chain links TRBV5-1 to TRBJ1-1, with TRBD1 matching 8 bases. The specimen sequenced was PBMCs. The TCR was taken from a woman aged 18-29 years in good health and CMV-seropositive. This CDR3 reads CASSVRQGTGTEAFF. The CDR3 DNA reads as TGCGCCAGCAGCGTAAGACAGGGGACGGGCACTGAAGCTTTCTTT.